A selection of T cell receptor beta chains follows, all from one sample in a study of blood T cell repertoires in COVID-19. Using immunoSEQ multiplex PCR, the repertoire was profiled, and TCRdb retains in-frame clones only, with some absent. The sample lists about 220,000 clones; around 80% were seen once. The material sequenced was peripheral blood. Every receptor here comes from a woman aged 65 to 85 with acute or convalescent COVID-19. The CDR3 runs from the conserved cysteine through the conserved F or W.

v_gene,len,j_gene,CDR3aa
TRBV7-2,16,TRBJ1-6,CASRAKGESYNSPLHF
TRBV18,14,TRBJ1-3,CASSPQGGANTIYF
TRBV30,15,TRBJ2-7,CAWRALGTGHYEQYF
TRBV2,17,TRBJ2-3,CASSASGTSGAQRAQYF
TRBV18,17,TRBJ1-3,CASSPVGTAGVGNTIYF
TRBV7-9,13,TRBJ1-5,CASSTHGNQPQHF
TRBV3-1/TRBV3-2,12,TRBJ2-3,CASSLHRDTQYF
TRBV5-1,15,TRBJ1-3,CASSSDSSSGNTIYF
TRBV19,13,TRBJ2-3,CASSLVSADTQYF
TRBV2,14,TRBJ1-2,CASSGEGLSIGYTF
TRBV11-2,16,TRBJ1-4,CASSLGMGHLNEKLFF